The rows below give T cell receptor beta chains drawn from one sample of a study of cytomegalovirus exposure and HLA in healthy donors. TCRdb's table, derived via immunoSEQ multiplex PCR, lists solely in-frame clones and lacks some. Among about 140,000 clones listed, 70% to 85% were seen once. The sample comprised PBMCs. The receptors here all came from a man aged 25-45 years in good health and CMV-seropositive. CDR3s include the opening cysteine and the closing phenylalanine or tryptophan. A D gene is named only where the DNA matches it firmly. The size entry is marked missing in some rows and otherwise reads once, few, many or a size class.

V	D	J	size	DNA	CDR3
TRBV6-1	TRBD1	TRBJ1-1	few	TGTGCCAGCGCCCGACAGGGGTCGGTGAACACTGAAGCTTTCTTT	CASARQGSVNTEAFF
TRBV7-3	NA	TRBJ2-1	once	TGTGCCAGCAGTAGAACATGGAGCGACAATGAGCAGTTCTTC	CASSRTWSDNEQFF
TRBV28	NA	TRBJ2-7	NA	TGTGCCAGCAGTTCTACGAACGAGCAGTACTTC	CASSSTNEQYF
TRBV4-2	NA	TRBJ2-3	NA	TGTGCCAGCAGCCAAGTAACGGTCCCGGGAGTAACAGATACGCAGTATTTT	CASSQVTVPGVTDTQYF
TRBV19	TRBD2	TRBJ2-3	NA	TGTGCCAGTAGTATGGAGCGGGGGTATGTCGATACGCAGTATTTT	CASSMERGYVDTQYF
TRBV6-5	NA	TRBJ2-2	NA	TGTGCCAGCAGTTACGGGAGAGGTACCGGGGAGCTGTTTTTT	CASSYGRGTGELFF
TRBV6-1	TRBD2	TRBJ2-7	NA	TGTGCCAGCAGTGTTTCTAGCGGCTCCTACGAGCAGTACTTC	CASSVSSGSYEQYF
TRBV28	NA	TRBJ2-1	NA	TGTGCCAGCAGTTCATCGGGACACATCTCCTACAATGAGCAGTTCTTC	CASSSSGHISYNEQFF
TRBV6-1	NA	TRBJ2-7	NA	TGTGCCAGTGGCGGGTACTACGAGCAGTACTTC	CASGGYYEQYF
TRBV18	NA	TRBJ2-3	NA	TGTGCCAGCTCCCTCACGGAGACAGATACGCAGTATTTT	CASSLTETDTQYF
TRBV2	TRBD1	TRBJ2-3	NA	TGTGCCAGCAGGGAGGGACCGGGACAGGGGGCAGATACGCAGTATTTT	CASREGPGQGADTQYF
TRBV11-3	NA	TRBJ2-5	NA	TGTGCCAGCAGCTTAGATTGGGTCGACAGGACCCAGTACTTC	CASSLDWVDRTQYF
TRBV9	NA	TRBJ2-1	NA	TGTGCCAGCAGCGTAGCGGGACTTCTCAATGAGCAGTTCTTC	CASSVAGLLNEQFF
TRBV15	NA	TRBJ2-7	NA	TGTGCCACCAGCTCAGGGGGCGGGAGCTCCTACGAGCAGTACTTC	CATSSGGGSSYEQYF
TRBV5-6	NA	TRBJ2-1	NA	TGTGCCAGCAGCTTCGGTGATTTTGAGCAGTTCTTC	CASSFGDFEQFF
TRBV7-9	NA	TRBJ2-7	NA	TGTTCCAGCAGCCACGACAGGTACGAGCAGTACTTC	CSSSHDRYEQYF
TRBV10-3	NA	TRBJ2-1	once	TGTGCCATCAGTGAGTCGGGAGGCGGGGCTATTTACAATGAGCAGTTCTTC	CAISESGGGAIYNEQFF
TRBV6-1	TRBD1	TRBJ1-1	few	TGTGCCAGCAGTGTGGACCCACAGGGGATGGGGGCTTTCTTT	CASSVDPQGMGAFF
TRBV10-3	TRBD1	TRBJ2-1	NA	TGTGCCATCTCGGGGTGGGGGACAGACCTGATGGGTCCGTTCTTC	CAISGWGTDLMGPFF
TRBV11-2	NA	TRBJ1-2	NA	TGTGCCAGCAGCAAGGGGGACGGCAGTAACTATGGCTACACCTTC	CASSKGDGSNYGYTF
TRBV5-1	NA	TRBJ2-1	NA	TGCGCCTCCCGAGAGGTGGGAGAATGGTCGGATGAGCAGTTCTTC	CASREVGEWSDEQFF
TRBV25-1	NA	TRBJ1-5	NA	TGTGCCAGCAGTGGCGGACAGAAGAGTAGCAATCAGCCCCAGCATTTT	CASSGGQKSSNQPQHF
TRBV10-3	TRBD1	TRBJ1-1	once	TGTGCCATCAGGGGGGGACAGCTTATGAACACTGAAGCTTTCTTT	CAIRGGQLMNTEAFF
TRBV27	NA	TRBJ1-1	NA	TGTGCCAGCAGTGTGACACAAATGAACACTGAAGCTTTCTTT	CASSVTQMNTEAFF
TRBV30	NA	TRBJ2-5	NA	TGTGCCTGGAGCGGCGGCTGGGGCAGCAGCGCGACCCAGTACTTC	CAWSGGWGSSATQYF
TRBV29-1	NA	TRBJ1-2	NA	TGCAGCGTTGCGGGATGGGGTGGAGATGGCTACACCTTC	CSVAGWGGDGYTF
TRBV6-1	TRBD1	TRBJ2-3	once	TGTGCCAGCAGTGGGCAACAGGGGGGCGAGGATACGCAGTATTTT	CASSGQQGGEDTQYF
TRBV6-5	TRBD1	TRBJ2-4	NA	TGTGCCAGCAGTTTAGACAGGGGATGGTTGAACATTCAGTACTTC	CASSLDRGWLNIQYF
TRBV5-4	TRBD1	TRBJ2-7	few	TGTGCCAGCAGCTTGATAGGGGGCGGCGAGCAGTACTTC	CASSLIGGGEQYF
TRBV30	NA	TRBJ2-7	NA	TGTGCCTGGAGCAGGGCCCCCTACGAGCAGTACTTC	CAWSRAPYEQYF
TRBV7-9	TRBD1	TRBJ1-2	NA	TGTGCCAGCAGCTCCGGACAGGGAAGGGATGGCTACACCTTC	CASSSGQGRDGYTF
TRBV7-9	NA	TRBJ1-4	NA	TGTGCCAGCAGCTTAGGACAAGGACAGAATGAAAAACTGTTTTTT	CASSLGQGQNEKLFF
TRBV5-4	NA	TRBJ1-1	NA	TGTGCCAGCAGCTTGGTCCTTGGGGAGGGCACTGAAGCTTTCTTT	CASSLVLGEGTEAFF
TRBV14	NA	TRBJ2-7	NA	TGTGCCAGCAGCCAAGTGGGAGACGTAACATACGAGCAGTACTTC	CASSQVGDVTYEQYF
TRBV2	NA	TRBJ1-3	NA	TGTGCCAGCATATCCTCTGGAAACACCATATATTTT	CASISSGNTIYF
TRBV27	TRBD2	TRBJ2-7	NA	TGTGCCAGCAGTACCAAGCACCGGGGACTAGGATACGAGCAGTACTTC	CASSTKHRGLGYEQYF
TRBV2	TRBD1	TRBJ1-2	NA	TGTGTCAGCAGTGAAGTGACAGGGGGTAACTATGGCTACACCTTC	CVSSEVTGGNYGYTF
TRBV5-5	TRBD1	TRBJ1-2	NA	TGTGCCAGCAGCGCGACAGGGGGACACTATGGCTACACCTTC	CASSATGGHYGYTF
TRBV7-2	NA	TRBJ2-2	NA	TGTGCCAGCAGCTTAGGCACGGGGGAGGCCGGGGAGCTGTTTTTT	CASSLGTGEAGELFF
TRBV2	TRBD1	TRBJ1-1	NA	TGTGCCAGAGGGACAGTAGGGAACACTGAAGCTTTCTTT	CARGTVGNTEAFF
TRBV28	NA	TRBJ2-7	once	TGTGCCAGCAGTTTCTCGCCAGGCTCCTACGAGCAGTACTTC	CASSFSPGSYEQYF
TRBV30	NA	TRBJ1-1	NA	TGTGCCTGGGGCATGAACACTGAAGCTTTCTTT	CAWGMNTEAFF
TRBV6-1	NA	TRBJ2-5	NA	TGTGCCAGCGGGAGTCAGCCCGCGGCACAAGAGACCCAGTACTTC	CASGSQPAAQETQYF
TRBV28	TRBD2	TRBJ2-6	once	TGTGCCAGCAGCCATAGGGAGGGGTTGACTGGGGCCAACGTCCTGACTTTC	CASSHREGLTGANVLTF
TRBV27	TRBD1	TRBJ2-7	NA	TGTGCCAGCAGTTTTACAGGGGACTCCTACGAGCAGTACTTC	CASSFTGDSYEQYF
TRBV7-9	NA	TRBJ2-1	once	TGTTCCAGCAGCTCTAAATCAAAGCAGTTCTTC	CSSSSKSKQFF
TRBV28	TRBD1	TRBJ2-1	NA	TGTGCCAGCAGTTTTTCAGGGACAGGGCTTCATGAGCAGTTCTTC	CASSFSGTGLHEQFF
TRBV13	NA	TRBJ1-2	NA	TGTGCCAGCAGCTTAAACCCCGAAGGCGGCTATGGCTACACCTTC	CASSLNPEGGYGYTF
TRBV10-2	TRBD2	TRBJ2-1	few	TGCGCCAGCAGGCCGGGACTAGCGGAATACAATGAGCAGTTCTTC	CASRPGLAEYNEQFF
TRBV4-1	NA	TRBJ2-7	NA	TGCGCCAGCAGTCGAACAGGTACCAGCTCCTACGAGCAGTACTTC	CASSRTGTSSYEQYF
TRBV5-4	NA	TRBJ2-7	NA	TGTGCCAGCAGCAAATCGGGAGCCCCGGCCGACGAGCAGTACTTC	CASSKSGAPADEQYF
TRBV4-1	NA	TRBJ2-1	NA	TGCGCCAGCCGTCCAGGGCTTCTTTCCTACAATGAGCAGTTCTTC	CASRPGLLSYNEQFF
TRBV29-1	TRBD2	TRBJ2-3	NA	TGCAGCGTGGGGGGGGACGATACGCAGTATTTT	CSVGGDDTQYF
TRBV28	TRBD2	TRBJ2-7	once	TGTGCCAGCAGTTTACGGCGGGGGGGCGGGAACGAGCAGTACTTC	CASSLRRGGGNEQYF
TRBV7-3	NA	TRBJ2-7	NA	TGTGCCAGCAGCCCCGTGGTGGGGGCGGACGAGCAGTACTTC	CASSPVVGADEQYF
TRBV10-3	TRBD1	TRBJ2-7	NA	TGTGCCATCAGTGAGATGGGTGGACAGGGACGGGTATGGCAGTACTTC	CAISEMGGQGRVWQYF
TRBV30	TRBD2	TRBJ2-5	NA	TGTGCCTGGAGCCGGGGCGGGGGGCCGCAAGAGACCCAGTACTTC	CAWSRGGGPQETQYF
TRBV6-1	NA	TRBJ2-1	NA	TGTGCCAGCAGTGTGGAGGACCCCAATGAGCAGTTCTTC	CASSVEDPNEQFF
TRBV6-1	TRBD2	TRBJ2-1	NA	TGTGCCAGCAGTGAAGATTGGACTAGCGTGTACAATGAGCAGTTCTTC	CASSEDWTSVYNEQFF